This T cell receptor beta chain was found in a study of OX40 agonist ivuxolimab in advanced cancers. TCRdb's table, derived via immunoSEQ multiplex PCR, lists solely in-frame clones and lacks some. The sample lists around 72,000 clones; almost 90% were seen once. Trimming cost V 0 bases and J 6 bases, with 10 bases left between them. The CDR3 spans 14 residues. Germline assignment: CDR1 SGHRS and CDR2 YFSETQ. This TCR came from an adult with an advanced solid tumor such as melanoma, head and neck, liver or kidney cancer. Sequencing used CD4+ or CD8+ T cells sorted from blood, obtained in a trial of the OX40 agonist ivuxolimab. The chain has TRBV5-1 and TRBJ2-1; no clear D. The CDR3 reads CASSLERGGNEQFF. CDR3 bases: TGCGCCAGCAGCTTGGAACGAGGTGGCAATGAGCAGTTCTTC.